This T cell receptor (beta chain) is drawn from a study of molecular identifiers for immune sequencing clone quantification. Study-wide background: Split five ways in replicates, RNA from roughly 20,000 or 100,000 naive CD8 cells had four portions sequenced. Study conclusions and caveats: Over 98% of effector molecules, but under 1% in naive cells, were held by clones with more than 20 RNA copies. Molecules of identical TCR sharing a barcode could underestimate highly expanded clone sizes.

The V end was cut by 0 bases, the J end by 6 bases, with 5 bases between. The germline V gene encodes CDR1 MNHEY and CDR2 SVGAGI. This CDR3 has 13 amino acids. A CD8+CD4-CCR7+CD45RA+ gate was used to sort naive CD8 T cells. Via MiXCR, TCRdb re-called the PCR reads, giving one row per CDR3 protein. The sample contains about 510,000 distinct CDR3 sequences, about a quarter of which appear only once. About this clonotype: Its antigen is unidentified.

The receptor was derived from a human donor in good health. Some libraries in this study had Jurkat cell RNA spiked in. The sequencing input was naive CD8+ T cells from blood, with Jurkat cell RNA spiked in. Regarding subset: FACS-sorted CD8+CD4-CCR7+CD45RA+ naive T cells. The chain recombines TRBV6-5 with TRBJ2-2, with unresolved D. CDR3 bases: TGTGCCAGCAGTTACTCGACTTCCGGGGAGCTGTTTTTT. As protein: CASSYSTSGELFF.